This T cell receptor beta chain appears in the sequencing data of a study of T cells in Graves' hyperthyroidism and ophthalmopathy. This CDR3 has 16 amino acids. V dropped 5 bases and J dropped 2 bases, with 16 bases sitting between them. Fresh peripheral blood, under 11 ml, yielded the PBMCs. Study-wide results and caveats: Most thyroid clonotypes that were expanded above 0.001 also turned up in blood. Classification by a 13 V-J model distinguished ophthalmopathy from stable hyperthyroidism.

From RNA transcripts, TCR beta CDR3 regions were amplified. HTBI primers were the set used in a first-round RT-PCR of the TCR CDR3. MiXCR, applied by TCRdb to the multiplex PCR reads, yields one record per CDR3 protein. This repertoire shows 690,000 or so distinct CDR3 sequences, about 17% found once; its top ten account for over 15%. This clonotype showed up many times. Its antigen is not identified. The receptor was isolated from a woman aged 50 to 65 with Graves' hyperthyroidism that later progressed to Graves' ophthalmopathy. Input material: blood. V gene TRBV12-3 or TRBV12-4 combines with J gene TRBJ1-5; perhaps TRBD1 as D (5 bases). CDR3 sequence: CASSSGGISGNQPQHF. The CDR3 DNA follows: TGTGCCAGCAGTAGTGGGGGGATATCCGGCAATCAGCCCCAGCATTTT.